This entry lists 7 T cell receptor beta chains sequenced from one sample in a study of blood T cell repertoires in COVID-19. Assay used: immunoSEQ multiplex PCR; TCRdb lists only in-frame clones, some missing. The data show roughly 29,000 clones, 65% to 90% seen once. The material sequenced was peripheral blood. The origin of the receptors is a man aged 65 to 85 with active COVID-19.

The genes are TRBV3-1 (or the pseudogene TRBV3-2) and TRBJ2-7, with a weak D call TRBD2 (7 bases). The CDR3 runs 16 residues. CDR1 and CDR2 (germline): LGHDT, YNNKEL (reference sequence). Deletions cut 4 bases from V and 7 bases from J, with 23 bases between. The CDR3 loop is CASSLGRGGLAGEQYF. The CDR3 coding sequence is TGTGCCAGCAGCCTGGGGAGGGGGGGCCTCGCCGGGGAGCAGTACTTC.

The chain joins TRBV6-5 to TRBJ2-7; D is possibly TRBD2 (6 bases). Trimming took off 7 bases at V and 10 bases at J, with 20 bases between the two ends. Looked up from germline, CDR1 is MNHEY and CDR2 is SVGAGI. The CDR3 has 13 residues. The CDR3 nucleotides read TGTGCCAGCAACGGCGCGGGGACCAAGGTCCAGTACTTC. This encodes CASNGAGTKVQYF.

The J gene is TRBJ1-2, the V gene TRBV29-1, with D hard to call. The CDR3 contains 12 residues. Germline V gives CDR1 SQVTM, CDR2 ANQGSEA. V was shortened by 6 bases and J by 2 bases, with 10 bases between the two germline ends. The CDR3 DNA reads TGCAGCGTCATGGGCAGCAACTATGGCTACACCTTC. Its protein is CSVMGSNYGYTF. Complete variable domain (other parts from reference TRBV29-1 and TRBJ1-2): SAVISQKPSRDICQRGTSLTIQCQVDSQVTMMFWYRQQPGQSLTLIATANQGSEATYESGFVIDKFPISRPNLTFSTLTVSNMSPEDSSIYLCSVMGSNYGYTFGSGTRLTVV.

This chain joins TRBV5-4 and TRBJ2-3; maybe TRBD1 (7 bases). The CDR3 has 16 amino acids. V shed 5 bases and J shed 0 bases, with 16 bases lying between them. The germline V gene encodes CDR1 SGHNT and CDR2 YYREEE (reference sequence). CDR3: CASREGASVSTDTQYF. The CDR3 nucleotides are TGTGCCAGCAGGGAGGGGGCTAGCGTTAGCACAGATACGCAGTATTTT.

V and J are TRBV29-1 and TRBJ2-7, with 9 bases identical to TRBD2. V shed 5 bases, J shed 4 bases, and the junction held 3 bases outside the gene matches. CDR1 is SQVTM and CDR2 is ANQGSEA in the germline V gene. This CDR3 has 12 amino acids. CDR3 sequence: CSVRAGGYEQYF. CDR3 in DNA: TGCAGCGTTAGAGCGGGAGGTTACGAGCAGTACTTC.

The V and J genes are TRBV3-1 (or the pseudogene TRBV3-2) and TRBJ2-3, with 8 bases that match TRBD2. Germline V gives CDR1 LGHDT, CDR2 YNNKEL (reference sequence). The CDR3 contains 16 residues. V lost 6 bases to trimming and J lost 2 bases; unmatched junction nucleotides: 10. In DNA form, the CDR3 reads TGTGCCAGCAGTGACATAGCGGGACCTAACACAGATACGCAGTATTTT. It encodes CASSDIAGPNTDTQYF.

The genes are TRBV29-1 and TRBJ2-7; perhaps TRBD2 as D (6 bases). Trimming took off 6 bases at V and 4 bases at J, with 16 bases between the two ends. Germline lookup yields CDR1 SQVTM and CDR2 ANQGSEA. The CDR3 runs to 13 residues. CDR3 sequence (DNA): TGCAGCGTCATGACTAGTTCCTCTTACGAGCAGTACTTC. Amino acids: CSVMTSSSYEQYF.